This T cell receptor (beta chain) was recovered during a study of T cell repertoires in cytomegalovirus infection. Study-level background: Public signatures in TCR beta pointed to CMV infection and matching HLA type.

From the reads, TCRdb called clonotypes with MiXCR, one entry per CDR3 protein. Among around 340,000 distinct CDR3 sequences listed, about 28% were seen once. There are a few counts of this clonotype. Its specificity is unknown. Trimming shortened V by 4 bases and J by 5 bases, and 11 bases separated the two germline ends. The CDR3 runs to 13 residues. Germline V lookup: CDR1 LNHDA, CDR2 SQIVND (reference sequence). The sequencing used cultured PBMCs, collected from culture after CMV antigen stimulation. This TCR was recovered from a human donor in good health (CMV status not recorded). Some clones in this sample may be carry-over from other donors' samples. The chain employs TRBV19 and TRBJ1-1; D is ambiguous. The chain's CDR3 is CASSTVQWTEAFF. The CDR3 DNA is TGTGCCAGTAGTACCGTTCAATGGACTGAAGCTTTCTTT.